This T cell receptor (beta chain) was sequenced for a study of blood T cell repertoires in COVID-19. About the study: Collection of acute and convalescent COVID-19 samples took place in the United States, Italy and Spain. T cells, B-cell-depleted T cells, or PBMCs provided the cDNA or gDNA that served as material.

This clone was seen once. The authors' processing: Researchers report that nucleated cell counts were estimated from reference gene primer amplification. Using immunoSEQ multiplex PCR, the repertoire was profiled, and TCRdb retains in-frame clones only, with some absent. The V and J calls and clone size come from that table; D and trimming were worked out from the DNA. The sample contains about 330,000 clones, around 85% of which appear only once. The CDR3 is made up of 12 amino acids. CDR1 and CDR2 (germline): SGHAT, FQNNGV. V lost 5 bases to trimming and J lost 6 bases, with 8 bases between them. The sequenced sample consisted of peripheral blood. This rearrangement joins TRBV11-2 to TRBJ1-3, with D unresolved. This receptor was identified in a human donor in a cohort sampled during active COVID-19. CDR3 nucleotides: TGTGCCAGCAGCCCCCTTTTAAACACCATATATTTT. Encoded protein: CASSPLLNTIYF.